These T cell receptor beta chains were read from a single sample in a study of blood T cells in healthy people across ages. TCRdb recomputed calls from the 5' RACE reads with MiXCR, one row per CDR3 protein. This table has 600,000 to 850,000 distinct CDR3 sequences, 43% appearing once. Sequenced input: blood. These receptors were taken from a woman in her fifties or sixties in good health. CDR3s include the opening cysteine and the closing phenylalanine or tryptophan. A D gene is named only where the DNA matches it firmly. Size is omitted from some rows. Given values are once, few, many or a class for expanded clones.

clone_size j_call d_call v_call cdr3_aa cdr3_nt
NA TRBJ2-3 TRBD2 TRBV20-1 CSAHRTSGVTDTQYF TGCAGTGCACACCGGACTAGCGGGGTTACAGATACGCAGTATTTT
NA TRBJ2-3 NA TRBV3-1 CASSQEGLTSSTDTQYF TGTGCCAGCAGCCAAGAGGGGCTGACTTCTAGCACAGATACGCAGTATTTT
many TRBJ2-5 NA TRBV7-2 CASSLALGGRETQYF TGTGCCAGCAGCTTAGCGCTTGGGGGTAGAGAGACCCAGTACTTC
NA TRBJ2-1 TRBD1 TRBV29-1 CSGRQGPSHNEQFF TGCAGCGGACGACAGGGACCTTCCCACAATGAGCAGTTCTTC
few TRBJ2-7 TRBD1 TRBV20-1 CSAKGTGGAYEQYF TGCAGTGCTAAGGGGACAGGGGGGGCCTACGAGCAGTACTTC
NA TRBJ2-6 NA TRBV20-1 CSAYPTTRTSGANVLTF TGCAGTGCCTATCCCACGACTAGGACCTCTGGGGCCAACGTCCTGACTTTC
NA TRBJ2-3 TRBD2 TRBV7-2 CASSSRSGRASADTQYF TGTGCCAGCAGCTCGCGTAGCGGGAGGGCCAGCGCAGATACGCAGTATTTT
once TRBJ1-6 NA TRBV11-2 CASSSRAGARAPLHF TGTGCCAGCAGCTCCCGAGCGGGGGCGCGGGCACCCCTCCACTTT
NA TRBJ2-7 NA TRBV12-3/TRBV12-4 CASSLAAGIYEQYF TGTGCCAGCAGTTTAGCGGCAGGGATCTACGAGCAGTACTTC
NA TRBJ1-6 NA TRBV5-1 CASSLEGSVNSYNSPLHF TGCGCCAGCAGCTTGGAAGGTTCGGTGAACTCCTATAATTCACCCCTCCACTTT
NA TRBJ1-4 TRBD1 TRBV12-5 CASGLADRVIEKLFF TGTGCTAGTGGTTTGGCTGACAGGGTTATCGAAAAACTGTTTTTT
few TRBJ2-2 TRBD2 TRBV12-3/TRBV12-4 CASSSRDSGNTGELFF TGTGCCAGCAGTTCCCGGGATAGCGGGAACACCGGGGAGTTGTTTTTT
NA TRBJ2-3 TRBD1 TRBV7-3 CASSLNRQGASDTQYF TGTGCCAGCAGCTTAAATAGACAGGGGGCTTCAGATACGCAGTATTTT
NA TRBJ2-1 TRBD2 TRBV7-2 CAGRGLLAGNEQFF TGTGCCGGCAGGGGGTTACTAGCGGGGAATGAGCAGTTCTTC
many TRBJ1-5 TRBD1 TRBV7-2 CASSHQTGGNQPQHF TGTGCCAGCAGCCACCAGACAGGGGGCAATCAGCCCCAGCATTTT
few TRBJ2-3 TRBD2 TRBV20-1 CSAIRLAGLTDTQYF TGCAGTGCGATCCGACTAGCGGGCCTCACAGATACGCAGTATTTT
once TRBJ2-1 NA TRBV20-1 CSAASVEGSYNEQFF TGCAGTGCCGCTAGCGTCGAGGGCTCCTACAATGAGCAGTTCTTC